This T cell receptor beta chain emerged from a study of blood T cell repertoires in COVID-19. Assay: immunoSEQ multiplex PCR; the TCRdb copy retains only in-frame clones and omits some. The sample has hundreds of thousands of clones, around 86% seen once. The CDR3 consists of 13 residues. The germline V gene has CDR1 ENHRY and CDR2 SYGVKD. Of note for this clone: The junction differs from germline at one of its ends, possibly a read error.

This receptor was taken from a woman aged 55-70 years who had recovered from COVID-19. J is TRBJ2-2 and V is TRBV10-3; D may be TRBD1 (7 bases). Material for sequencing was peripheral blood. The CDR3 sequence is CATSGGGIGELFF. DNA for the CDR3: TGTGCCACCAGTGGAGGGGGCATCGGGGAGCTGTTTTTT.